Following are 10 T cell receptor beta chains from one sample sequenced in a study of blood T cell repertoires in COVID-19. Libraries were prepared by immunoSEQ multiplex PCR; TCRdb keeps only in-frame clonotypes and omits some of them. The repertoire consists of roughly 340,000 clones, with 87% occurring once and the leading ten covering over 6%. The material sequenced was peripheral blood. These receptors were taken from a woman aged 45-59 years with COVID-19, enrolled during active disease.

V gene TRBV6-5 combines with J gene TRBJ2-7, with 10 bases aligning to TRBD2. V dropped 0 bases and J dropped 3; count of bases not matched to a gene: 2. The CDR3 loop spans 15 amino acids. Germline V gene sequence: CDR1 MNHEY, CDR2 SVGAGI. This chain's CDR3 is CASSYSSSGSYEQYF. The CDR3 DNA follows: TGTGCCAGCAGTTACTCATCTAGCGGGAGCTACGAGCAGTACTTC.

This clone was recorded once. The rearrangement links TRBV2 to TRBJ2-5; the D is unclear. The CDR3 totals 12 residues. Trimming took off 5 bases at V and 1 base at J, with 5 bases between the two ends. Germline V CDR1 and CDR2: SNHLY, FYNNEI. The CDR3 sequence is CASSPGQETQYF. The CDR3 DNA reads TGTGCCAGCAGTCCCGGCCAAGAGACCCAGTACTTC.

The rearrangement joins TRBV5-1 to TRBJ1-1, with D possibly TRBD1 on 6 matching bases. This CDR3 comprises 14 residues. CDR1 is SGHRS, CDR2 YFSETQ, per germline. V dropped 1 base and J dropped 5 bases, with 12 bases sitting between them. The CDR3 DNA sequence: TGCGCCAGCAGCTTGCGGGGGCGGGAGACTGAAGCTTTCTTT. It codes for CASSLRGRETEAFF.

The rearrangement joins TRBV19 to TRBJ2-3; TRBD2 matches 8 bases. Germline V gene data show CDR1 as LNHDA and CDR2 as SQIVND (reference sequence). J gave up 0 bases and V 7 bases, and 6 bases lay outside the gene matches. This CDR3 region has 15 residues. The CDR3, as DNA: TGTGCCAGTAAGAAGCTAGCGGGTAGCACAGATACGCAGTATTTT. It is translated as CASKKLAGSTDTQYF.

This clone came up a few times. This sequence joins TRBV4-2 and TRBJ2-7, with D possibly TRBD2 on 5 matching bases. Germline CDR1 is LGHNA and CDR2 is YNFKEQ. CDR3 length equals 14 residues. V was pared by 4 bases and J by 6 bases, with 16 bases between. The chain's CDR3 is CASSPEDFEGEQYF. CDR3 sequence (DNA): TGTGCCAGCAGCCCCGAAGACTTTGAGGGCGAGCAGTACTTC.

The chain links TRBV21-1 to TRBJ1-5; TRBD1, the D gene given by the table, was not confirmed from the DNA. TRBV21-1 constitutes a pseudogene. The CDR3 has 24 residues. CDR3 in DNA: TGTGCCAGCAGCAAAGGTCGCGGGGACAGGGCAGGGCGAGCGGGGTGGGGAGTCCGTCAGCCCCAGCATTTT. Translated: CASSKGRGDRAGRAGWGVRQPQHF.

DNA of the CDR3: TGTGCCAGCAGCCCTGGACACTTCCGGGCTGAAGCTTTCTTT. Protein: CASSPGHFRAEAFF. The chain carries TRBV11-3 and TRBJ1-1; D possibly corresponds to TRBD1 (5 bases). CDR3 size: 14 residues. Germline V CDR1 and CDR2: SGHNT, YENEEA. V was clipped by 5 bases and J by 6 bases, with 16 bases between them.

V is TRBV5-1 and J is TRBJ2-7, with TRBD2 identical over 13 bases. The germline V gene has CDR1 SGHRS and CDR2 YFSETQ. Trimming removed 0 bases from V and 1 base from J; junction bases left unmatched: 7. The CDR3 loop spans 18 amino acids. Here the CDR3 reads CASSLVALAGGISYEQYF. The CDR3 coding sequence is TGCGCCAGCAGCTTGGTTGCACTAGCGGGAGGGATATCCTACGAGCAGTACTTC.

V gene TRBV19 combines with J gene TRBJ2-1; D may be TRBD2 (6 bases). This CDR3 spans 13 amino acids. CDR1 and CDR2 from the germline V gene are LNHDA and SQIVND (reference sequence). Trimming removed 5 bases at V and 6 bases at J, with 11 bases between. The CDR3 is CASSVGDFNEQFF. The CDR3 DNA is TGTGCCAGTAGTGTTGGGGACTTCAATGAGCAGTTCTTC. Filled out from reference TRBV19 and TRBJ2-1, the complete variable domain reads DGGITQSPKYLFRKEGQNVTLSCEQNLNHDAMYWYRQDPGQGLRLIYYSQIVNDFQKGDIAEGYSVSREKKESFPLTVTSAQKNPTAFYLCASSVGDFNEQFFGPGTRLTVL.

The gene calls are TRBV5-6 and TRBJ1-3; D call uncertain. Germline V lookup: CDR1 SGHDT, CDR2 YYEEEE. V lost 0 bases and J lost 2, with 15 bases in between. The length of the CDR3 is 17 residues. The CDR3 spells CASSLVKIQTPGNTIYF. For the CDR3, the DNA is TGTGCCAGCAGCTTGGTTAAAATACAGACGCCTGGAAACACCATATATTTT.